The subject of this entry is one T cell receptor beta chain. Assay used: immunoSEQ multiplex PCR; TCRdb lists only in-frame clones, some missing. The data show about 26,000 clones, with 80% to 90% seen just once and approximately 15% held by the top ten. This sample is part of a study of T cell changes during pregnancy in multiple sclerosis. This TCR was sampled from a female donor with multiple sclerosis, enrolled in a pregnancy study. The material was CD8+ T cells from peripheral blood mononuclear cells, obtained in the second trimester of pregnancy.

CDR3 sequence: CAIRGQYQETQYF. CDR3 nucleotides: TGTGCCATCAGGGGACAGTACCAAGAGACCCAGTACTTC. The chain employs TRBV10-3 and TRBJ2-5, with 7 bases identical to TRBD1. Germline V gene sequence: CDR1 ENHRY, CDR2 SYGVKD. V shed 6 bases, J shed 0 bases, and the junction held 1 base outside the gene matches. CDR3 size: 13 residues.